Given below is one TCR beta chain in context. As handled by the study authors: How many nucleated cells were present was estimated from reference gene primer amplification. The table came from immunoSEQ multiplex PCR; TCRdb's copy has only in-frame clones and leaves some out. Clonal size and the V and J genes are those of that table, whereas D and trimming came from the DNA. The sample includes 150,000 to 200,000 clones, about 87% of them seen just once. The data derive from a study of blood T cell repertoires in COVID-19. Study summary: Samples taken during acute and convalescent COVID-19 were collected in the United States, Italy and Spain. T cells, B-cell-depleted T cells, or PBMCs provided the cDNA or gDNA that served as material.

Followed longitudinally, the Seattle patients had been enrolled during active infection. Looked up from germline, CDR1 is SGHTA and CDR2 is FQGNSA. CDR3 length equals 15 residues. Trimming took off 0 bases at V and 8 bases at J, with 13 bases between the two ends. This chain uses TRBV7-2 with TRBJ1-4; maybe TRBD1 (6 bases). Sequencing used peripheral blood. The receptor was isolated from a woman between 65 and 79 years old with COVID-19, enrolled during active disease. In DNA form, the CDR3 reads TGTGCCAGCAGCTTAGCGGGGGGGCAGAGAGAAAAACTGTTTTTT. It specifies CASSLAGGQREKLFF.